This T cell receptor beta chain was recorded in a study of yellow fever vaccine responses in identical twins. Germline V gene sequence: CDR1 SQVTM, CDR2 ANQGSEA. Trimming removed 4 bases from V and 4 bases from J; junction bases left unmatched: 8. The CDR3 consists of 15 residues. MiXCR, run by TCRdb on the RT-PCR reads, gives a single entry per CDR3 protein. The sample shows approximately 32,000 distinct CDR3 sequences, more than 45% of them seen only once. General observations from the study: Vaccine T cell responses of twins reportedly seemed partly convergent and partly personalized.

With regard to this clonotype: Its antigen is currently unknown.

Here the sequenced sample was T cells from blood (PBMCs), unsorted or a sorted subset (not recorded which), taken before or after yellow fever vaccination (not recorded which). The chain recombines TRBV29-1 with TRBJ2-1, with 9 bases matching TRBD2. The source of this sequence is a woman aged 18-35 years who received the yellow fever vaccine. The DNA of the CDR3 is TGCAGCGTTGTGGAGACTAGCGGCGATTACAATGAGCAGTTCTTC. Protein product: CSVVETSGDYNEQFF.